These 9 T cell receptor beta chains share one sample of origin, sequenced in a study of glioma-infiltrating T cells after dendritic cell vaccination. Profiled with immunoSEQ multiplex PCR; TCRdb holds only in-frame clones, not every one. The sample has tens of thousands of clones, more than 75% seen once. Time point described: after dendritic cell vaccination, including at tumor progression/relapse. The source material was blood, sampled after dendritic cell vaccination. These receptors originate from a human donor with glioblastoma.

The rearrangement links TRBV7-2 to TRBJ2-7, with 15 bases matching TRBD2. Germline values: CDR1 SGHTA, CDR2 FQGNSA. The CDR3 has 15 residues. Trimming removed 4 bases from V and 3 bases from J; junction bases left unmatched: 1. This CDR3 reads CASSSGLAGGYEQYF. The CDR3, as DNA: TGTGCCAGCAGCTCGGGACTAGCGGGGGGCTACGAGCAGTACTTC.

The V call is TRBV6-1, the J call TRBJ1-2; 7 bases align to TRBD1. V dropped 2 bases and J dropped 0; count of bases not matched to a gene: 6. The CDR3 has 16 residues. Germline V gene sequence: CDR1 MNHNS, CDR2 SASEGT. CDR3 sequence: CASSESVGGANYGYTF. CDR3 nucleotides: TGTGCCAGCAGTGAATCCGTAGGGGGCGCTAACTATGGCTACACCTTC.

This clone was detected only once. The V gene is TRBV7-9, the J gene TRBJ1-2; the D gene is possibly TRBD1 (6 bases). Germline V gene data show CDR1 as SEHNR and CDR2 as FQNEAQ (reference sequence). The CDR3 has 14 residues. Trimming removed 1 base at V and 8 bases at J, with 14 bases between. CDR3 sequence reads: CASSLDRAAWGYTF. The CDR3, as DNA: TGTGCCAGCAGCTTAGACAGGGCTGCGTGGGGCTACACCTTC.

The rearrangement joins TRBV6-6 to TRBJ2-3; a possible D gene is TRBD2 (5 bases). CDR1 and CDR2 from the germline V gene are MNHNY and SVGAGI (reference sequence). The CDR3 runs 14 residues. The germline V and J ends were trimmed by 8 bases and 3 bases, with 15 bases remaining between them. CDR3 coding DNA: TGTGCCAGCCGGCTTCCGGGGATTACAGATACGCAGTATTTT. Its translation: CASRLPGITDTQYF.

In this sample, this clone turned up once. The V gene is TRBV11-3, the J gene TRBJ2-7, with a possible D match to TRBD2 (6 bases). CDR1 and CDR2 (germline): SGHNT, YENEEA. CDR3 length equals 11 residues. Between the trimmed V and J ends, which lost 5 bases and 4 bases, there was a span of 6 bases. The CDR3 DNA sequence: TGTGCCAGCAGCGCGGGATACGAGCAGTACTTC. This translates into CASSAGYEQYF.

This sequence joins TRBV27 and TRBJ2-7, with 7 bases that match TRBD2. Germline CDR1 and CDR2: MNHEY and SMNVEV (reference sequence). The J segment lost 2 bases and the V segment lost 3 bases, leaving 10 bases of the junction unmatched. The CDR3 sequence is 16 residues long. The DNA for the CDR3 is TGTGCCAGCAGTTTGGCTAGCGGTACCTTGACCTACGAGCAGTACTTC. Amino acids: CASSLASGTLTYEQYF.

The chain joins TRBV28 to TRBJ2-1; D is undetermined. There are 12 residues in the CDR3. Germline V gene sequence: CDR1 MDHEN, CDR2 SYDVKM. V was shortened by 5 bases and J by 9 bases, with 11 bases between the two germline ends. The CDR3 nucleotides read TGTGCCAGCAGTACCTTTACGGGTGAGCAGTTCTTC. Protein sequence: CASSTFTGEQFF.

The chain links TRBV4-1 to TRBJ1-1; D remains ambiguous. From germline, CDR1 is MGHRA and CDR2 YSYEKL. V was trimmed by 1 base and J by 2 bases, leaving 5 bases between them. This CDR3 spans 13 amino acids. The CDR3 nucleotides read TGCGCCAGCAGCCAAGGCGGAAACACTGAAGCTTTCTTT. Residues: CASSQGGNTEAFF.

The gene calls are TRBV5-1 and TRBJ2-3; D not certain. Germline CDR1 reads SGHRS; CDR2 reads YFSETQ. V was cut by 3 bases and J by 4 bases, with 12 bases left in between. This CDR3 spans 14 amino acids. The CDR3 here is CASSSVVVADTQYF. CDR3 DNA: TGCGCCAGCAGCTCCGTGGTAGTGGCAGATACGCAGTATTTT.